A single sample gave rise to the 10 T cell receptor beta chains below, sequenced in a study of cytomegalovirus exposure and HLA in healthy donors. Primers: 60 Vbeta forward and 13 Jbeta reverse. Sequencing used immunoSEQ multiplex PCR; TCRdb keeps in-frame clones, though not all of them. Its clone listing holds some 110,000 clones. The sequenced sample was PBMCs. These receptors were obtained from a man aged 25-40 years in good health and CMV-seronegative.

The V gene is TRBV27, the J gene TRBJ2-3; maybe TRBD2 (5 bases). The V gene's germline CDR1 is MNHEY and CDR2 SMNVEV (reference sequence). CDR3 length: 16 amino acids. CDR3 DNA sequence: TGTGCGGTGCAACCAAGTCAGGACTCTAATCGAGATACGCAGTATTTT. It translates to CAVQPSQDSNRDTQYF.

This chain uses TRBV15 with TRBJ2-4, with D possibly TRBD1 on 6 matching bases. The germline CDR1 and CDR2 sequences are LNHNV and YYDKDF (reference sequence). Trimming pared 0 bases from V and 4 bases from J, leaving 19 bases between. The CDR3 extends over 18 amino acids. The CDR3 DNA reads TGTGCCACCAGCAGAGATGCCCAGGGGTCCCCTGGGAAAAACATTCAGTACTTC. This sequence encodes CATSRDAQGSPGKNIQYF. Full variable domain (missing parts from reference TRBV15 and TRBJ2-4): DAMVIQNPRYQVTQFGKPVTLSCSQTLNHNVMYWYQQKSSQAPKLLFHYYDKDFNNEADTPDNFQSRRPNTSFCFLDIRSPGLGDTAMYLCATSRDAQGSPGKNIQYFGAGTRLSVL.

The rearrangement joins TRBV15 to TRBJ2-1, with 7 bases that match TRBD2. Germline loops: CDR1 LNHNV, CDR2 YYDKDF (reference sequence). After removal of 1 base from V and 1 base from J, the junction contained 7 bases not matched to a gene. This CDR3 contains 17 residues. DNA of the CDR3: TGTGCCACCAGCAGAGTCCGCGGGGGTACATCCTACAATGAGCAGTTCTTC. Its protein product is CATSRVRGGTSYNEQFF.

The CDR3 here is CATSGPLAGGPGTGELFF. CDR3 coding DNA: TGTGCCACCAGCGGACCACTAGCGGGGGGGCCTGGCACCGGGGAGCTGTTTTTT. The chain links TRBV15 to TRBJ2-2, with 13 bases that match TRBD2. The CDR3 is 18 residues long. Germline V gene data show CDR1 as LNHNV and CDR2 as YYDKDF (reference sequence). Trimming took 5 bases from V and 4 from J; bases not matched to a gene: 10.

This chain uses TRBV5-5 with TRBJ2-2; possible D gene TRBD2, 5 bases. The V end was cut by 0 bases, the J end by 8 bases, with 11 bases between. This CDR3 has 14 amino acids. The V gene's germline CDR1 is SGHKS and CDR2 YYEKEE (reference sequence). As DNA, the CDR3 is TGTGCCAGCAGCTTGGGCCCATCGGGGGGGGAGCTGTTTTTT. This sequence encodes CASSLGPSGGELFF.

V gene TRBV6-1 combines with J gene TRBJ1-5, with 11 bases matching TRBD1. The CDR3 extends over 15 amino acids. V gave up 8 bases and J gave up 5 bases; unmatched junction bases: 8. Germline CDR1 MNHNS, CDR2 SASEGT. The CDR3: CASVPGTGGDQPQHF. CDR3 nucleotide sequence: TGTGCCAGCGTCCCAGGGACAGGGGGGGATCAGCCCCAGCATTTT.

This chain joins TRBV28 and TRBJ2-7; maybe TRBD1 (5 bases). With 6 bases removed from V and 2 bases from J, the gap between germline ends came to 17 bases. The germline V gene encodes CDR1 MDHEN and CDR2 SYDVKM. The CDR3 spans 15 residues. This CDR3 reads CASSSGSTEPYEQYF. CDR3 coding DNA: TGTGCCAGCAGCTCTGGCTCGACAGAACCCTACGAGCAGTACTTC. The full variable domain, in which reference TRBV28 and TRBJ2-7 provide the parts outside the CDR3, is DVKVTQSSRYLVKRTGEKVFLECVQDMDHENMFWYRQDPGLGLRLIYFSYDVKMKEKGDIPEGYSVSREKKERFSLILESASTNQTSMYLCASSSGSTEPYEQYFGPGTRLTVT.

On this clone itself: The junction departs from the called germline gene at one end, perhaps through a read error. Additional DNA sequences in this sample encode the identical CDR3. The J gene is TRBJ1-1, the V gene TRBV7-9, with D unresolved. Germline loops: CDR1 SEHNR, CDR2 FQNEAQ (reference sequence). CDR3 length: 14 residues. CDR3 loop: CASSLSRSSTEAFF. DNA for the CDR3: TGTGCCAGCAGCTTAAGTAGGAGTTCCACTGAGGCTTTCTTT. Full variable domain (remainder filled in from reference TRBV7-9 and TRBJ1-1): DTGVSQNPRHKITKRGQNVTFRCDPISEHNRLYWYRQTLGQGPEFLTYFQNEAQLEKSRLLSDRFSAERPKGSFSTLEIQRTEQGDSAMYLCASSLSRSSTEAFFGQGTRLTVV.

This chain uses TRBV28 with TRBJ2-7, with 8 nucleotides matching TRBD2. CDR3 size: 14 residues. Germline loops: CDR1 MDHEN, CDR2 SYDVKM. V shed 5 bases, J shed 0 bases, and the junction held 3 bases outside the gene matches. This CDR3 reads CASSAGTSSYEQYF. The CDR3 DNA reads as TGTGCCAGCAGTGCCGGGACTAGCTCCTACGAGCAGTACTTC.

V usage is TRBV7-9 and J usage is TRBJ1-1; D is ambiguous. Trimming shortened V by 4 bases and J by 5 bases, and 11 bases separated the two germline ends. This CDR3 region has 13 residues. Germline V CDR1 and CDR2: SEHNR, FQNEAQ (reference sequence). CDR3 in DNA: TGTGCCAGCAGCTACTTGGGAGGGACTGAAGCTTTCTTT. It is translated as CASSYLGGTEAFF.